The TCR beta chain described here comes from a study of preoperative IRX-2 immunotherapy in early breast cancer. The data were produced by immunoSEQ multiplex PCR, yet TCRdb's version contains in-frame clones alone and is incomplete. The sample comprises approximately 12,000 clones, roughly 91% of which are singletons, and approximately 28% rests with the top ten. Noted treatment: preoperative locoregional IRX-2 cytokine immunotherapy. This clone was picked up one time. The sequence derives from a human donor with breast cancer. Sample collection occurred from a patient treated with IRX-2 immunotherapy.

Here the CDR3 reads CASSRTRGSGEQYF. CDR3 coding DNA: TGTGCCAGCAGCAGGACGCGCGGCTCGGGCGAGCAGTACTTC. This sequence joins TRBV5-6 and TRBJ2-7; unclear D gene. The V and J ends lost 4 bases and 6 bases respectively, with 17 bases between them. Germline CDR1 SGHDT, CDR2 YYEEEE. The CDR3 is made up of 14 amino acids. Together with reference TRBV5-6 and TRBJ2-7, the CDR3 gives the full variable domain: DAGVTQSPTHLIKTRGQQVTLRCSPKSGHDTVSWYQQALGQGPQFIFQYYEEEERQRGNFPDRFSGHQFPNYSSELNVNALLLGDSALYLCASSRTRGSGEQYFGPGTRLTVT.